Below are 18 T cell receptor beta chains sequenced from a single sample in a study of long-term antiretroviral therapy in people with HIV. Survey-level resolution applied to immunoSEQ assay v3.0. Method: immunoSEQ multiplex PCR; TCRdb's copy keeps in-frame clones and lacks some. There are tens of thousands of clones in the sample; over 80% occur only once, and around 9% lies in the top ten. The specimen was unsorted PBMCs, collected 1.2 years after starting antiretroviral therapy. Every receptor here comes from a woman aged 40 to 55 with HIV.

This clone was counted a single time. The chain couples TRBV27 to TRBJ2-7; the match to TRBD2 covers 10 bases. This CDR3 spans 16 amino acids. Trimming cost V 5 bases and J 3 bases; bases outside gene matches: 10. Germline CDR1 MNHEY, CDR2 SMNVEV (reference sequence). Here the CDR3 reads CASSPYSGRPLYEQYF. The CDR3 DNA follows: TGTGCCAGCAGTCCGTATAGCGGGAGGCCTCTCTACGAGCAGTACTTC.

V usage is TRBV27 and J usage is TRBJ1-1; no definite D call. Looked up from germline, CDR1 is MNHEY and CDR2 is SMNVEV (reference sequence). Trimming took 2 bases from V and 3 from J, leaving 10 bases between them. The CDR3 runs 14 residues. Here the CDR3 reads CASSLSGSYTEAFF. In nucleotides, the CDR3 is TGTGCCAGCAGTTTAAGCGGGTCATACACTGAAGCTTTCTTT.

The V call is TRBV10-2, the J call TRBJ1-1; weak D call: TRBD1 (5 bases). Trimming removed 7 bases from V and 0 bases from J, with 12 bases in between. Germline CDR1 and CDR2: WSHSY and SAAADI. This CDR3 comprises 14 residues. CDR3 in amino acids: CASNLGGLNTEAFF. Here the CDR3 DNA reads TGCGCCAGCAACCTTGGGGGGTTGAACACTGAAGCTTTCTTT.

CDR3 coding DNA: TGTGCCAGTAGTATAGGACAGGGGAGAACAGATACGCAGTATTTT. It specifies CASSIGQGRTDTQYF. This rearrangement joins TRBV19 to TRBJ2-3; the match to TRBD1 covers 8 bases. Germline assignment: CDR1 LNHDA and CDR2 SQIVND (reference sequence). This CDR3 has 15 residues. V shed 1 base, J shed 3 bases, and the junction held 3 bases outside the gene matches.

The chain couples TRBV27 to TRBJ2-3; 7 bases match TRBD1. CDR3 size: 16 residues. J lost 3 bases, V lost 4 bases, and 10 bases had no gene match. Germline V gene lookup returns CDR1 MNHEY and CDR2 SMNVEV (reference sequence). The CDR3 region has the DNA TGTGCCAGCAGTTCCTTCCTAAGACAGGGAACAGATACGCAGTATTTT. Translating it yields CASSSFLRQGTDTQYF.

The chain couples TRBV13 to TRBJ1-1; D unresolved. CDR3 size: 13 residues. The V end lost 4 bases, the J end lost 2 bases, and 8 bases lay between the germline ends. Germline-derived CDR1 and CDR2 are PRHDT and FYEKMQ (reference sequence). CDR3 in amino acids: CASSSRLNTEAFF. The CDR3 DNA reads TGTGCCAGCAGCTCCCGCTTAAACACTGAAGCTTTCTTT.

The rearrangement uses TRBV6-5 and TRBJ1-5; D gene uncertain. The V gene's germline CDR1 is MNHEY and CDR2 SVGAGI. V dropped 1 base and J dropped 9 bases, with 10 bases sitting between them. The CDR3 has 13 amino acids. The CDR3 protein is CASSYLPEAPQHF. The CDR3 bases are TGTGCCAGCAGTTACTTACCCGAGGCGCCCCAGCATTTT.

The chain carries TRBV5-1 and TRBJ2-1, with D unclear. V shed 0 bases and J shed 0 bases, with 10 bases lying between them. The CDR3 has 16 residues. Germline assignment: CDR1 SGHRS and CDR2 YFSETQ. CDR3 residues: CASSLALLGSYNEQFF. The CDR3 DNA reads TGCGCCAGCAGCTTGGCCTTGCTAGGCTCCTACAATGAGCAGTTCTTC.

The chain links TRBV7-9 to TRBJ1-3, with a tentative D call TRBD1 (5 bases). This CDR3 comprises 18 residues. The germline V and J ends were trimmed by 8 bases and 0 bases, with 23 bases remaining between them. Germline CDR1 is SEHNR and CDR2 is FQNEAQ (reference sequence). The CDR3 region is CASHGKAGITLSGNTIYF. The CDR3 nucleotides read TGTGCCAGCCACGGGAAGGCAGGGATAACACTCTCTGGAAACACCATATATTTT.

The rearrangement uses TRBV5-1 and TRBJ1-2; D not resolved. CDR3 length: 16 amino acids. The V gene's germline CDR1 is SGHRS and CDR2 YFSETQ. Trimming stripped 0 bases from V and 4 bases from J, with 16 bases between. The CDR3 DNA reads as TGCGCCAGCAGCTTGGAATCCCCCTCTAGCCTCTATGGCTACACCTTC. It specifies CASSLESPSSLYGYTF.

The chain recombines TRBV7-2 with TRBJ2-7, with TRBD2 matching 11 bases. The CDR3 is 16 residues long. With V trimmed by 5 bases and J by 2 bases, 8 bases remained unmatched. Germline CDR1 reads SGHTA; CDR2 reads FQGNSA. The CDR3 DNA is TGTGCCAGCAGCCTTACACTAGCGGGAGATCCCTACGAGCAGTACTTC. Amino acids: CASSLTLAGDPYEQYF.

The CDR3 reads CASSLAPGLAYEQYF. The CDR3 DNA sequence: TGTGCCAGCAGCTTAGCACCGGGACTAGCCTACGAGCAGTACTTC. J is TRBJ2-7 and V is TRBV7-2, with 8 bases that match TRBD2. In germline, CDR1 is SGHTA, CDR2 FQGNSA. There are 15 residues in the CDR3. The junction had 3 bases not matched to a gene; V was cut back by 0 bases and J by 2 bases.

The DNA for the CDR3 is TGCGCCAGCAGCTTGGATGGGGTAGCGGGAGCGGAAGATACGCAGTATTTT. Amino acids: CASSLDGVAGAEDTQYF. The chain recombines TRBV5-1 with TRBJ2-3; the match to TRBD2 covers 9 bases. CDR3 size: 17 residues. V trimming: 0 bases; J trimming: 5 bases; junction bases outside the gene matches: 10. Germline V gives CDR1 SGHRS, CDR2 YFSETQ. The whole variable domain, filled in from reference TRBV5-1 and TRBJ2-3, reads KAGVTQTPRYLIKTRGQQVTLSCSPISGHRSVSWYQQTPGQGLQFLFEYFSETQRNKGNFPGRFSGRQFSNSRSEMNVSTLELGDSALYLCASSLDGVAGAEDTQYFGPGTRLTVL.

The CDR3 region is CASSGGVGGSGELFF. CDR3 in DNA: TGTGCCAGCAGTGGTGGAGTAGGGGGGTCCGGGGAGCTGTTTTTT. The chain uses TRBV11-3 and TRBJ2-2; D might be TRBD1 or TRBD2, each matching 6 bases. V was trimmed by 6 bases and J by 6 bases, leaving 17 bases between them. Germline CDR1 SGHNT, CDR2 YENEEA. This CDR3 spans 15 amino acids.

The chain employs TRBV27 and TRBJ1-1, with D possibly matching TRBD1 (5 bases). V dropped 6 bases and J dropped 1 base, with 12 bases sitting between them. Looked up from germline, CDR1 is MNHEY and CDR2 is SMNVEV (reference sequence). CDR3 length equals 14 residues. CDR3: CASRDPGTNTEAFF. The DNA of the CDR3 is TGTGCCAGCAGGGACCCGGGGACGAACACTGAAGCTTTCTTT.

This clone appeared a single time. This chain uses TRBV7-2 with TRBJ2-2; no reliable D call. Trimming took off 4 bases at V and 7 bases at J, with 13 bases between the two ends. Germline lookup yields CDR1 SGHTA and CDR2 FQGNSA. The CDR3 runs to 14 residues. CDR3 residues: CASSSPPGFGELFF. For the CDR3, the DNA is TGTGCCAGCAGCTCCCCTCCCGGATTCGGGGAGCTGTTTTTT.

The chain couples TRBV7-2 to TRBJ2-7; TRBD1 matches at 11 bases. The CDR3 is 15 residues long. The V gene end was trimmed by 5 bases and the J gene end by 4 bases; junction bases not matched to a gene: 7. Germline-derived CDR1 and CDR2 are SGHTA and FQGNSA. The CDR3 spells CASSTAGTGGYEQYF. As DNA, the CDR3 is TGTGCCAGCAGCACCGCCGGGACAGGGGGGTACGAGCAGTACTTC.

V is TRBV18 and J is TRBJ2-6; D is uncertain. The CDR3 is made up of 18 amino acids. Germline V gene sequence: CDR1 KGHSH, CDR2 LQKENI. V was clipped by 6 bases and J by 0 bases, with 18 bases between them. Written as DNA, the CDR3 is TGTGCCAGCTCCCCCTTGGTTGGCCGGCTCTCTGGGGCCAACGTCCTGACTTTC. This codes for CASSPLVGRLSGANVLTF.